This T cell receptor beta chain was sequenced in a study of molecular identifiers for immune sequencing clone quantification. Naive CD8 libraries were made from about 20,000 to 1,000,000 sorted cells, and they used 10%, 30% or 50% RNA. Broader study findings: Clone sizes could be underestimated for highly expanded clones when identical TCR molecules share a barcode. Spiked Jurkat TCR RNA equal to one cell could reportedly be picked out among one million naive cells.

Turning to this clonotype: Its antigen is undetermined.

The CDR3 is made up of 15 amino acids. V gave up 4 bases and J gave up 6 bases; unmatched junction bases: 8. Germline V gene lookup returns CDR1 MGHRA and CDR2 YSYEKL. Library preparation followed earlier protocols using designated TCR primers. TCRdb processed the PCR reads anew with MiXCR; each CDR3 protein has one entry. The data contain 600,000 to 650,000 distinct CDR3 sequences, roughly 21% of them singletons. V usage is TRBV4-1 and J usage is TRBJ2-7; TRBD1 matches at 11 bases. The clonotype originates from a human donor in good health. Some libraries in this study had Jurkat cell RNA spiked in. Input material: naive CD8+ T cells from blood, with Jurkat cell RNA spiked in. Subset denoted: FACS-sorted CD8+CD4-CCR7+CD45RA+ naive T cells. CDR3: CASSLRTGGIGEQYF. The CDR3 region has the DNA TGCGCCAGCAGCCTTCGGACAGGGGGCATCGGCGAGCAGTACTTC.